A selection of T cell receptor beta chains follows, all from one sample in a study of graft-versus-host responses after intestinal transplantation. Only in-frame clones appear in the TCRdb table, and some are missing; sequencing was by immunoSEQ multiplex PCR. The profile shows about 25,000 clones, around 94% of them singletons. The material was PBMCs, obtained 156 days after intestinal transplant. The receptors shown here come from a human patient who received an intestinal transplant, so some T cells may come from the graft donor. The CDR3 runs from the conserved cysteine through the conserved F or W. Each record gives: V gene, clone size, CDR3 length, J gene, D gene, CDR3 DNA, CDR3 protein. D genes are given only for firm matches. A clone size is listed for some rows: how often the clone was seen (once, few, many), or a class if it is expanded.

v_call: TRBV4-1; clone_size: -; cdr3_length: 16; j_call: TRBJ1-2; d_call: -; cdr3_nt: TGCGCCAGCAGCCCGAATGGCGGTGGGATTGACTATGGCTACACCTTC; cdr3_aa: CASSPNGGGIDYGYTF
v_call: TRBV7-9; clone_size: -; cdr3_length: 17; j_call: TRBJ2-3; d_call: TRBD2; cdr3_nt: TGTGCCAGCAGCTTGACAAAAGCGAGGGAGGGAGGAGATACGCAGTATTTT; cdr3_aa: CASSLTKAREGGDTQYF
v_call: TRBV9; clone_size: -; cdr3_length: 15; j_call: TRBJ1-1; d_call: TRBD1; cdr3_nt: TGTGCCAGCAGCGTACAGGGGGCGGCTCGGACTGAAGCTTTCTTT; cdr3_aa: CASSVQGAARTEAFF
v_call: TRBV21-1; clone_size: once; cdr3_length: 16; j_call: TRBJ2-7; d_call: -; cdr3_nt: TGTGCCAGCAGCAGGGCCTGGACAGCTACTTACTACGAGCAGTACTTC; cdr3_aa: CASSRAWTATYYEQYF
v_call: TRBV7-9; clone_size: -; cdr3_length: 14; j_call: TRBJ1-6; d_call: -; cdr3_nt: TGTGCCAGCAGCCAAGCGACAGAGAATTCACCCCTCCACTTT; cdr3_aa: CASSQATENSPLHF
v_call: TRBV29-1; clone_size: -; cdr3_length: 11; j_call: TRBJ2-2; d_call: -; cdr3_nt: TGCAGCGTTCTTTACACCGGGGAGCTGTTTTTT; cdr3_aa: CSVLYTGELFF
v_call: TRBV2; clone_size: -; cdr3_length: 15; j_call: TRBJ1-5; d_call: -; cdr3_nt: TGTGCCAGCAGCGTAGACAGGTCCCCCAATCAGCCCCAGCATTTT; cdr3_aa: CASSVDRSPNQPQHF
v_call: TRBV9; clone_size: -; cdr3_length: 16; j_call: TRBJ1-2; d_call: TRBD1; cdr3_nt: TGTGCCAGCAGCGGCCGGGACAGGCGACCCAACTATGGCTACACCTTC; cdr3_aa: CASSGRDRRPNYGYTF
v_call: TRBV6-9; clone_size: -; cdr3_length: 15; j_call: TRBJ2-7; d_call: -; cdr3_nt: TGTGCCAGCAGTGGGTGGGAGTACGAATCCTACGAGCAGTACTTC; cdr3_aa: CASSGWEYESYEQYF
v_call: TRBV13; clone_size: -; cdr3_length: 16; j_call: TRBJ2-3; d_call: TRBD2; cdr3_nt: TGTGCCAGCAGCTTAGTAAGCGGGGCCCGGGAAGATACGCAGTATTTT; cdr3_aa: CASSLVSGAREDTQYF
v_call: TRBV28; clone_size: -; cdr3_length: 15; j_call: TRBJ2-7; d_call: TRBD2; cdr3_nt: TGTGCCAGCAGTCCCCCCCCCGCGGGAGCCTACGAGCAGTACTTC; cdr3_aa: CASSPPPAGAYEQYF
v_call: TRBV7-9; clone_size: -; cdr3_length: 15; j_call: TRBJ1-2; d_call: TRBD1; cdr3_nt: TGTGCCCTCCGGGACAGGGCCTTAAAGTTCCCGCCGCTTTCCTTC; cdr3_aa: CALRDRALKFPPLSF
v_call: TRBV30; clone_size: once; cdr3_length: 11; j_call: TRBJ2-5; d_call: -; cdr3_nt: TGTGCCTGGTCGTTTGCGGAGACCCAGTACTTC; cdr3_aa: CAWSFAETQYF
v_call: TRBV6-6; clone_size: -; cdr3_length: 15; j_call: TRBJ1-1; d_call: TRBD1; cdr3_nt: TGTGCCAGCAGTTACTCGGGACAGGGGAACACTGAAGCTTTCTTT; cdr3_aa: CASSYSGQGNTEAFF
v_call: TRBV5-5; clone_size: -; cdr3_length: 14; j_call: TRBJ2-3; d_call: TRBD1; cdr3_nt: TGTGCCAGCAGCCCAGGGGGCATAACAGATACGCAGTATTTT; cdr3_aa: CASSPGGITDTQYF
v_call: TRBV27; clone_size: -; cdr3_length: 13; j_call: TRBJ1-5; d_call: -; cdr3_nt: TGTGCCAGCAGTTTCCAGCAGAATCAGCCCCAGCATTTT; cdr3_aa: CASSFQQNQPQHF
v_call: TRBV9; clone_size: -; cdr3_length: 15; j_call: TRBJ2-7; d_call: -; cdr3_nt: TGTGCCAGCAGCGTAGGGGGGGAAGGCCCCTACGAGCAGTACTTC; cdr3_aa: CASSVGGEGPYEQYF
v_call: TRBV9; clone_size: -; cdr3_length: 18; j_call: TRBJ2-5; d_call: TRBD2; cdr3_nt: TGTGCCAGCAGCGCCACCCCGCATCTAGCGGGAGGGCCGATGACCCAGTACTTC; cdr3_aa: CASSATPHLAGGPMTQYF
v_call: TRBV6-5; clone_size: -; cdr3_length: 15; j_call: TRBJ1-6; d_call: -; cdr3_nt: TGTGCCAGCAGCCGCCTAGCTGGGGGCAATTCACCCCTCCACTTT; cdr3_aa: CASSRLAGGNSPLHF
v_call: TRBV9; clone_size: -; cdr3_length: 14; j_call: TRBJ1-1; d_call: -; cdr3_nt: TGTGCCAGCAGCGTAGAGGGCAGCTTCACTGAAGCTTTCTTT; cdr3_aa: CASSVEGSFTEAFF
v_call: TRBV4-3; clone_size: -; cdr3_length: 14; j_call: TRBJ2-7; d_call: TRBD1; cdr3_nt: TGCGCCAGCAGCCAGCGGCAGACAGGGGAAGAGCAGTACTTC; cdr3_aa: CASSQRQTGEEQYF
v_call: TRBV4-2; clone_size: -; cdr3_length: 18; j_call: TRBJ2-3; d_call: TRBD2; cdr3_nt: TGTGCCAGCAGTCCGGGACTAGCGGGAGATGTTAGCCCAGATACGCAGTATTTT; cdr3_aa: CASSPGLAGDVSPDTQYF
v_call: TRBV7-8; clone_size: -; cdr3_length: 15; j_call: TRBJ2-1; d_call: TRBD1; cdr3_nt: TGTGCCAGCAGCCACCGGGACAGGGTCTACAATGAGCAGTTCTTC; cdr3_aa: CASSHRDRVYNEQFF
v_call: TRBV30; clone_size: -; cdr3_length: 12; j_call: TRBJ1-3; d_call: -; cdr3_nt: TGTGCCCGCAGCAGCTCTGGAAACACCATATATTTT; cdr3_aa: CARSSSGNTIYF
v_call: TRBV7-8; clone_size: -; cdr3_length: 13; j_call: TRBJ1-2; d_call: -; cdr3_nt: TGTGCCAGCAGCAACACAGCTAACTATGGCTACACCTTC; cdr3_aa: CASSNTANYGYTF
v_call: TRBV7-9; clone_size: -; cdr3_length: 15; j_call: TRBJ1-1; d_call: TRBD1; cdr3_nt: TGTGCCAGCAGCACAGGGGTTTTTTTGAACACTGAAGCTTTCTTT; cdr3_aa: CASSTGVFLNTEAFF
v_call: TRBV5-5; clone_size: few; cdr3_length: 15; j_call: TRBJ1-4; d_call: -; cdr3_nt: TGTGCCAGCAGCTCGCAGGAAAACGTAAATGAAAAACTGTTTTTT; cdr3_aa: CASSSQENVNEKLFF
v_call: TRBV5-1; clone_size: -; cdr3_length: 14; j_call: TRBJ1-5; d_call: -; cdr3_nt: TGCGCCAGCAGCTTGGGAGGGGAAGAACAGCCCCAGCATTTT; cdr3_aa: CASSLGGEEQPQHF
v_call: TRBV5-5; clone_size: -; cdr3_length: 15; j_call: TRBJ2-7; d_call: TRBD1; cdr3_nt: TGTGCCAGCAGCGCGCCGGGACAGGGGCCCTACGAGCAGTACTTC; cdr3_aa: CASSAPGQGPYEQYF
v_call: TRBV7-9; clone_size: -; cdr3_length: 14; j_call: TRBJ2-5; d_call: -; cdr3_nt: TGTGCCAGCAGCTCCTACGGCACTGTGGAGACCCAGTACTTC; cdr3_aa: CASSSYGTVETQYF
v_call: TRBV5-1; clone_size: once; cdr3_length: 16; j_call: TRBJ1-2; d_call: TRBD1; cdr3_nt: TGCGCCAGCAGCTTGCATCCCGACAGGGTAATTGATGGCTACACCTTC; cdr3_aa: CASSLHPDRVIDGYTF
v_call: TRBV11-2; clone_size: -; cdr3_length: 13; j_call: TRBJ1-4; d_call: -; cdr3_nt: TGTGCCAGCAGCTTATCTGCTGTCGAAAAACTGTTTTTT; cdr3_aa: CASSLSAVEKLFF
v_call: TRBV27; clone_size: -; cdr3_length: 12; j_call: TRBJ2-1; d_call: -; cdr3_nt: TGTGCCAGCAGTGGGACCCGCAATGAGCAGTTCTTC; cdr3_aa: CASSGTRNEQFF
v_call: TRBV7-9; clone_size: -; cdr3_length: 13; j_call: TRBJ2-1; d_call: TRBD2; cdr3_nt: TGTGCCGGAGGACTAGCGTTGAGTGGTGAGCAGTTCTTC; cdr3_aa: CAGGLALSGEQFF
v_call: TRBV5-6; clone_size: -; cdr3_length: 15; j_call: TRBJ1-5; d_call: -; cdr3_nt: TGTGCCAGCAGCCCGCAGGGGTGGGCCAATCAGCCCCAGCATTTT; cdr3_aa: CASSPQGWANQPQHF
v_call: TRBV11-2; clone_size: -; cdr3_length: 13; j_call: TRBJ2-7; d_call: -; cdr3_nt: TGTGCCAGCAGCTTAGGGTCAGGGCTCGAGCAGTACTTC; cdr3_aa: CASSLGSGLEQYF
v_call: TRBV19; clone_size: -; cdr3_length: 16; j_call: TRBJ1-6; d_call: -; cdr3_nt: TGTGCCAGTGGTCGTCAGGCAAACTCCTATAATTCACCCCTCCACTTT; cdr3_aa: CASGRQANSYNSPLHF
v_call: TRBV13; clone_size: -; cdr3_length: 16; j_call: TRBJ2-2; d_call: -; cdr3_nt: TGTGCCAGCAGCCCAGGACCCCACGGCGGCACCGGGGAGCTGTTTTTT; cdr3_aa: CASSPGPHGGTGELFF
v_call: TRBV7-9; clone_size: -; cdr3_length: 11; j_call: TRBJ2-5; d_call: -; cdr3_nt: TGTGCCAGCAGCTTTGGGGAGACCCAGTACTTC; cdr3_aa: CASSFGETQYF
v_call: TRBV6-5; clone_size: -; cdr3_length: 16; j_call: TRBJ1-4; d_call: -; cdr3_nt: TGTGCCAGCAGTTACGGAGGGTTCCCTACTAATGAAAAACTGTTTTTT; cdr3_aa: CASSYGGFPTNEKLFF
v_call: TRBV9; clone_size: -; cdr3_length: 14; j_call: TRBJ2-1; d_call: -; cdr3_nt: TGTGCCAGCAGTCAGGGGGGGCTAGTCCTTGAGCAGTTCTTC; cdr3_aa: CASSQGGLVLEQFF
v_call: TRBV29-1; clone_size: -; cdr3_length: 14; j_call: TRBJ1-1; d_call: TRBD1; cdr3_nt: TGCAGCGCCCGCCCGGGACAGGGAAACACTGAAGCTTTCTTT; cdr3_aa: CSARPGQGNTEAFF
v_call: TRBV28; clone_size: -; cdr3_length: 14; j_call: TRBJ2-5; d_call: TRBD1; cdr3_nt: TGTGCCAGCAGTCCCAGGACAGGGCAAGAGACCCAGTACTTC; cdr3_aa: CASSPRTGQETQYF
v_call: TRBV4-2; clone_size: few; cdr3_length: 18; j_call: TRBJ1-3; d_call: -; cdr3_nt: TGTGCCAGCAGCCAATTCTGGGCAGTTAAGTCGTCTGGAAACACCATATATTTT; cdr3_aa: CASSQFWAVKSSGNTIYF
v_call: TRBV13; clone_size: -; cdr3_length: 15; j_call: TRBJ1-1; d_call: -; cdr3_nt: TGTGCCAGCACCCTATGGGGGGGTGTGAACACTGAAGCTTTCTTT; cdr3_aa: CASTLWGGVNTEAFF
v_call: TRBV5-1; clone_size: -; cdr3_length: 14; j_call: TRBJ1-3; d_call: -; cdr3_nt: TGCGCCAGCAGCTTGGGGCAGACTGGAAACACCATATATTTT; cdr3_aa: CASSLGQTGNTIYF
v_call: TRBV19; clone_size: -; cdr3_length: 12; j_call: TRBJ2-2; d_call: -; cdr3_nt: TGTGCTTGCCAGGGAAAGATCGGGGAGCTGTTTTTT; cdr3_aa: CACQGKIGELFF
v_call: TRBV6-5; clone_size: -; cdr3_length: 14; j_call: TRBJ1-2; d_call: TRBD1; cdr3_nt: TGTGCCAGCAGTTACGGACAGGGGTTTCATGGCTACACCTTC; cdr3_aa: CASSYGQGFHGYTF